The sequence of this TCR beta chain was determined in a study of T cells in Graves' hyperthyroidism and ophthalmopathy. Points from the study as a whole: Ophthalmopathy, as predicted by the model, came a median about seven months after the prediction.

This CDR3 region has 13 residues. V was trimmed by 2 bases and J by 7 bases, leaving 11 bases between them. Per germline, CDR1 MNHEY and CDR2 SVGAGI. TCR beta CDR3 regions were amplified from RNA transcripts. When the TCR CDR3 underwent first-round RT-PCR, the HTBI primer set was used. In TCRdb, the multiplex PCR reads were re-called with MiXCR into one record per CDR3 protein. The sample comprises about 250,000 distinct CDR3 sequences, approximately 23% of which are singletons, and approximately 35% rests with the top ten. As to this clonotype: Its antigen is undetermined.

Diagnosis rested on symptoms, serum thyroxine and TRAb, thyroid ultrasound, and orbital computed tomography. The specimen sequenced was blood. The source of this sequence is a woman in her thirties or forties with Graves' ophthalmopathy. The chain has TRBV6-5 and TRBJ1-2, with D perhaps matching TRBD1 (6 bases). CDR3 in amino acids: CASSYGTGSGYTF. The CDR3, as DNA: TGTGCCAGCAGTTACGGAACAGGGTCTGGCTACACCTTC.